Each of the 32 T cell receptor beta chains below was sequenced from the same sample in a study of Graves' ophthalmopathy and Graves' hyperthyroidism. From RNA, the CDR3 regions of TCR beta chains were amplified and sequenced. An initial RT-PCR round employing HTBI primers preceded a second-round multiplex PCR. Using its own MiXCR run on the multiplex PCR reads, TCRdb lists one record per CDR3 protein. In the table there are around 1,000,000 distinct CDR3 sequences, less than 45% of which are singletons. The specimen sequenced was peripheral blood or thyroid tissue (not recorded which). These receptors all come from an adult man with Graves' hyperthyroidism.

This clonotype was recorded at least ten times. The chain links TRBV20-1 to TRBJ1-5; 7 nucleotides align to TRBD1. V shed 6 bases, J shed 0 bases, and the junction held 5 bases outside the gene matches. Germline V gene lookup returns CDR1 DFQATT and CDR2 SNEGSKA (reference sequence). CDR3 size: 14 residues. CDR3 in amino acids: CSAADRDSNQPQHF. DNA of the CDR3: TGCAGTGCCGCCGACAGGGATAGCAATCAGCCCCAGCATTTT.

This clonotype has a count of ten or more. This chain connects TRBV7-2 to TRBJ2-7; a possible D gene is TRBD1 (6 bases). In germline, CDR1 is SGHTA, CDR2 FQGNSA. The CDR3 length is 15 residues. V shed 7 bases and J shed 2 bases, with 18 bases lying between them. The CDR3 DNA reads TGTGCCAGCACGCCAAGGGGGAAACCCCCCTACGAGCAGTACTTC. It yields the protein CASTPRGKPPYEQYF.

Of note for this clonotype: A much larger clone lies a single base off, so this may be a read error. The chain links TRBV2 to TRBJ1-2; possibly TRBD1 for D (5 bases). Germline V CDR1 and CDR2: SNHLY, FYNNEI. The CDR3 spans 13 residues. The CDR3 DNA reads TGTGTCAGCCTGGGGGGGGTGGACTATGGCTACACCTTC. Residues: CVSLGGVDYGYTF. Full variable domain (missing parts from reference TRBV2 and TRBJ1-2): EPEVTQTPSHQVTQMGQEVILRCVPISNHLYFYWYRQILGQKVEFLVSFYNNEISEKSEIFDDQFSVERPDGSNFTLKIRSTKLEDSAMYFCVSLGGVDYGYTFGSGTRLTVV.

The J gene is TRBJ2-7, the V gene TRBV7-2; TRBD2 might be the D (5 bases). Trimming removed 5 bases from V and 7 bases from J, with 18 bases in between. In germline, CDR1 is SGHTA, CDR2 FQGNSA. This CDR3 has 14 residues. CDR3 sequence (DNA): TGTGCCAGCAGCCTCACCGGACGCCCGGGGGAGCAGTACTTC. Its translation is CASSLTGRPGEQYF.

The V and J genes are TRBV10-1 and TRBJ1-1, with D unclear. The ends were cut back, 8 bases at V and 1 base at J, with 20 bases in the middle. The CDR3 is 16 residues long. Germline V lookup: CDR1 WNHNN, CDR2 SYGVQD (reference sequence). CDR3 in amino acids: CASPFIVGRGNTEAFF. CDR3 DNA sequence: TGCGCCAGCCCATTCATCGTTGGCAGAGGGAACACTGAAGCTTTCTTT.

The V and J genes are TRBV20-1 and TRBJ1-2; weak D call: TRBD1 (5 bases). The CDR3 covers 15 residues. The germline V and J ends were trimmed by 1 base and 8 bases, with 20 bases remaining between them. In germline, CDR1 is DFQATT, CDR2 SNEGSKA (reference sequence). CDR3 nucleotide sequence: TGCAGTGCTAGAGTTGCAGGGTCACCGGGGGGGGGCTACACCTTC. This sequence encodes CSARVAGSPGGGYTF.

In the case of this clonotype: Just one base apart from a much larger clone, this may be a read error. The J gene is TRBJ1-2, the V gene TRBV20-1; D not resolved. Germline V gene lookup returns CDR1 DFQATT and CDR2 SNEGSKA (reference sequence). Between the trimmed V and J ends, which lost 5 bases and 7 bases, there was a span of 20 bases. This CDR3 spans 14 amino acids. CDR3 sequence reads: CSAYSRSEACGYTF. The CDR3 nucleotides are TGCAGTGCTTACAGTCGATCCGAAGCTTGTGGCTACACCTTC.

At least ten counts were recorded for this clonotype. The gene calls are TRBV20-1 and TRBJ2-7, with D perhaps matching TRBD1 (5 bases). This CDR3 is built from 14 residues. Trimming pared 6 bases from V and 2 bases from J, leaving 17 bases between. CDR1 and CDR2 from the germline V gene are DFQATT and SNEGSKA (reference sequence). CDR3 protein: CSAYLRQPPYEQYF. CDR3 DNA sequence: TGCAGTGCCTACCTAAGACAGCCCCCCTACGAGCAGTACTTC.

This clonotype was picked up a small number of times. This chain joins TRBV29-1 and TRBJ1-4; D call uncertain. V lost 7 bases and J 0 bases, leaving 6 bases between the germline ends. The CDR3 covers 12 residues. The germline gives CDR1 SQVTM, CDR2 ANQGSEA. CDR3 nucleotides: TGCAGCGGCACCGCAACTAATGAAAAACTGTTTTTT. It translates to CSGTATNEKLFF.

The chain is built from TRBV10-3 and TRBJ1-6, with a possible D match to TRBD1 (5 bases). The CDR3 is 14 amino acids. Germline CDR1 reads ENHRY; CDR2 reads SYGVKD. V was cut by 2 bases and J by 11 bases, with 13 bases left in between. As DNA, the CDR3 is TGTGCCATCAGTGAGACTCAGGGAACAACACCCCTCCACTTT. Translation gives CAISETQGTTPLHF.

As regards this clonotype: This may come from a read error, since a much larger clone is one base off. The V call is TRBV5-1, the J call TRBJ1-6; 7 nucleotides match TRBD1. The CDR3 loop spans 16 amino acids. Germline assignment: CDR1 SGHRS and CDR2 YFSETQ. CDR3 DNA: TGTGCCAGCAGCTCCAGGGGGAATTTCGCTAATTCACCCCCCCACTTT. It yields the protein CASSSRGNFANSPPHF.

The DNA of the CDR3 is TGCGCCAGCAGCCCCACAGGAAACTCCTATAATTCACCCCTCCACTTT. Translating it yields CASSPTGNSYNSPLHF. The chain links TRBV4-3 to TRBJ1-6, with D possibly TRBD1 on 5 matching bases. CDR3 length: 16 amino acids. Trimming took 4 bases from V and 0 from J, leaving 10 bases between them. Germline V gene lookup returns CDR1 LGHNA and CDR2 YSLEER.

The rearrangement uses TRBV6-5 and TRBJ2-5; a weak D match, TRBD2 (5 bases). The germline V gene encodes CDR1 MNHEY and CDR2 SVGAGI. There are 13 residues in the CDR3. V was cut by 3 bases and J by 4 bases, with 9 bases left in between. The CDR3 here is CASSYLRGETQYF. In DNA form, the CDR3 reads TGTGCCAGCAGTTATTTACGGGGAGAGACCCAGTACTTC.

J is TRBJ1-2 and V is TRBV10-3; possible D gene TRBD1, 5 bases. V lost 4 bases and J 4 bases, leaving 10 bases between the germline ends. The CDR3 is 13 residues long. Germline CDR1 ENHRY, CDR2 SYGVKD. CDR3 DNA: TGTGCCATCAGTGGACAGACTAGCTATGGCTACACCTTC. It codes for CAISGQTSYGYTF.

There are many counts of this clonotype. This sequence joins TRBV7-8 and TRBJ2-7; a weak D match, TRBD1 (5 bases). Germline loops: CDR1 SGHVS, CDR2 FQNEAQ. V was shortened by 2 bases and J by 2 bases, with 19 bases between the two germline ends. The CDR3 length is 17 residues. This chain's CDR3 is CASSLPEFDSATYEQYF. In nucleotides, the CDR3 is TGTGCCAGCAGCTTACCTGAGTTCGACAGCGCTACCTACGAGCAGTACTTC. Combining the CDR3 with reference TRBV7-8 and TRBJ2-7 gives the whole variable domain GAGVSQSPRYKVAKRGQDVALRCDPISGHVSLFWYQQALGQGPEFLTYFQNEAQLDKSGLPSDRFFAERPEGSVSTLKIQRTQQEDSAVYLCASSLPEFDSATYEQYFGPGTRLTVT.

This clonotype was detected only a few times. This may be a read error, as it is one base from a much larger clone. In nucleotides, the CDR3 is TGTGCCAGCAGAGTAAGGGACACCGGCACAGATACGCAGTATTTT. Amino acids: CASRVRDTGTDTQYF. V gene TRBV2 combines with J gene TRBJ2-3; tentative D call: TRBD1 (6 bases). CDR1 and CDR2 from the germline V gene are SNHLY and FYNNEI. The V and J ends lost 6 bases and 1 base respectively, with 14 bases between them. The CDR3 runs 15 residues.

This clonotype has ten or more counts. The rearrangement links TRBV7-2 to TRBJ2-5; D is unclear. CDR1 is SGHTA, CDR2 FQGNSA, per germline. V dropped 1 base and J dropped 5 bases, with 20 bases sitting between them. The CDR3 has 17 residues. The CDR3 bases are TGTGCCAGCAGCTTAGTTGGCCGGCCCATGGTCGCGGAGACCCAGTACTTC. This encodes CASSLVGRPMVAETQYF.

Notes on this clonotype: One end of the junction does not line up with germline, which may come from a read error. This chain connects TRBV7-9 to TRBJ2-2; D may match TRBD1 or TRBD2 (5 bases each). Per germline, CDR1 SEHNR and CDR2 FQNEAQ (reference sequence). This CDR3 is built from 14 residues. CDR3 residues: CARSGTENTGELFF. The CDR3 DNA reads TGTGCCCGCAGTGGGACCGAGAACACCGGGGAGCTGTTTTTT.

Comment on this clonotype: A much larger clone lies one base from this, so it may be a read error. DNA for the CDR3: TGCAGTGCTAGAGATAGTTTCCACGGGCAGTACTTC. This translates into CSARDSFHGQYF. This chain uses TRBV20-1 with TRBJ2-7; no clear D. The CDR3 is 12 amino acids. V lost 0 bases to trimming and J lost 9 bases, with 12 bases between them. Germline V gene data show CDR1 as DFQATT and CDR2 as SNEGSKA (reference sequence).

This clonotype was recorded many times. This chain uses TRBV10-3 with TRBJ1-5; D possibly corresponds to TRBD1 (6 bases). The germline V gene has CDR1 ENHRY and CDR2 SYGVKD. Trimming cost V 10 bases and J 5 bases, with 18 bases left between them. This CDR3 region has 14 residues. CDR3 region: CATRGREGDQPQHF. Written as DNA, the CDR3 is TGTGCCACCAGGGGCAGGGAGGGCGATCAGCCCCAGCATTTT.

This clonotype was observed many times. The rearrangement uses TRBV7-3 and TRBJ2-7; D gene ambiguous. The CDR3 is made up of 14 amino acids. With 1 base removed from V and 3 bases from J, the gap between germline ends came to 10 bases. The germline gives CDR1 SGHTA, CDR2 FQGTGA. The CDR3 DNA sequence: TGTGCCAGCAGCTTAAGTGCGGAGAACTACGAGCAGTACTTC. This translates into CASSLSAENYEQYF.

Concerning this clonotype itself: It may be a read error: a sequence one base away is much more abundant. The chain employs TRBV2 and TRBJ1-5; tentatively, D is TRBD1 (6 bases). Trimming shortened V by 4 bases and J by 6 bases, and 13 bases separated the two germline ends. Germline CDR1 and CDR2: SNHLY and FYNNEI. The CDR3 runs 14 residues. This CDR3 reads CASSAGGATQPQHF. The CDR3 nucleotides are TGTGCCAGCAGTGCCGGGGGGGCGACTCAGCCCCAGCATTTT.

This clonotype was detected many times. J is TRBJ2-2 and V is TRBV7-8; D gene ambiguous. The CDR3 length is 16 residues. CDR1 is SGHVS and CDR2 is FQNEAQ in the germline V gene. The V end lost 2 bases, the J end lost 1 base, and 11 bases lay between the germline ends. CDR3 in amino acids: CASSLYKGMNTGELFF. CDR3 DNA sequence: TGTGCCAGCAGCTTATATAAGGGAATGAACACCGGGGAGCTGTTTTTT.

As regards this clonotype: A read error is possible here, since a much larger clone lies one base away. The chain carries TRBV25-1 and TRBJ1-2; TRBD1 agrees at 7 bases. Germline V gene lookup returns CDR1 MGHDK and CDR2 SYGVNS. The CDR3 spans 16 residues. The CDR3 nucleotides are TGTGCCAGCAGCTTGCCGGGACAGAGCACTAACTATGGCTGCACCTTC. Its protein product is CASSLPGQSTNYGCTF.

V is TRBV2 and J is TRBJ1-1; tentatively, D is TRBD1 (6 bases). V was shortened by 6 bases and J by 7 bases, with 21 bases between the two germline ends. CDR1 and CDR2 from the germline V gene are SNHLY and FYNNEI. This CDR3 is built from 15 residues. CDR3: CASRDLGGRIIEAFF. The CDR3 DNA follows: TGTGCCAGCAGGGACTTGGGGGGGCGGATAATTGAAGCTTTCTTT.

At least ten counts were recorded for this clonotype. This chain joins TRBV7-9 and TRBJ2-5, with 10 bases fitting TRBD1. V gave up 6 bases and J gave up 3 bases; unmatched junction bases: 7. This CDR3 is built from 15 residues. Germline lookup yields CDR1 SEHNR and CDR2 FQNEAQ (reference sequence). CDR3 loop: CASSTGQGVEETQYF. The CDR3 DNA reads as TGTGCCAGCAGTACAGGACAGGGGGTGGAAGAGACCCAGTACTTC.

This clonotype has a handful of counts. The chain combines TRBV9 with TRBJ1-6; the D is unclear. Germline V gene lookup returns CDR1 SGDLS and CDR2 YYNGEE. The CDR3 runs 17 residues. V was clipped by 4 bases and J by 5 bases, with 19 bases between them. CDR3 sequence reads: CASSSSPVPLDNSPLHF. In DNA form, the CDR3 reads TGTGCCAGCAGCTCTTCCCCGGTCCCACTCGATAATTCACCCCTCCACTTT.

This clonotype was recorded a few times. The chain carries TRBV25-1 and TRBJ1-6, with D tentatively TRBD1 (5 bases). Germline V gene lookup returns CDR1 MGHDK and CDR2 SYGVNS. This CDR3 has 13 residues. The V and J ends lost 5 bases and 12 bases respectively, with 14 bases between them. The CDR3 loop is CASSFRAGEPLHF. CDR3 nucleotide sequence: TGTGCCAGCAGTTTTCGGGCGGGGGAACCCCTCCACTTT.

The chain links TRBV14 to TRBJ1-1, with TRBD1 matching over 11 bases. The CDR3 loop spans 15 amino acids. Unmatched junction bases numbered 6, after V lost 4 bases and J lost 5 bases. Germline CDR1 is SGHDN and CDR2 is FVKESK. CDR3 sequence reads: CASSPDRGRLTEAFF. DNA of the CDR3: TGTGCCAGCAGCCCGGACAGGGGGCGCTTAACTGAAGCTTTCTTT.

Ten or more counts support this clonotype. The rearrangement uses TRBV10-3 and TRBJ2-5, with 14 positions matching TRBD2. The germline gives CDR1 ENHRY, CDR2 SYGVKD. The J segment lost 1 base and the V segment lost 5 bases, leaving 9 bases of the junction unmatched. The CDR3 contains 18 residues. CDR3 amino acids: CAISFTGTSGSRQETQYF. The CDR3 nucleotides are TGTGCCATCAGTTTCACCGGGACTAGCGGGAGCCGCCAAGAGACCCAGTACTTC.

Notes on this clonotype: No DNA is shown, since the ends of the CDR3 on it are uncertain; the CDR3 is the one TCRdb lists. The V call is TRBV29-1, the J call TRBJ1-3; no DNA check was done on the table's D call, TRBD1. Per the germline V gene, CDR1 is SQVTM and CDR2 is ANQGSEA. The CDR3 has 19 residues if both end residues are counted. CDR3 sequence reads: CSVEDRGGEAFFGQGTIYF.

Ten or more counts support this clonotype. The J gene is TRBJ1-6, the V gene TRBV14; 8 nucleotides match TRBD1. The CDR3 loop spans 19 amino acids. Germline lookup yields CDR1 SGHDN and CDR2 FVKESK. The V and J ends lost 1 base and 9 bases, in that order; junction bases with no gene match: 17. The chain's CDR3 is CASSQVWSKAGTGGSPLHF. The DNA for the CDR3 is TGTGCCAGCAGCCAAGTTTGGTCTAAGGCCGGGACAGGCGGTTCACCCCTCCACTTT.